The source of this TCR beta chain is a study of shared clonotypes between healthy human individuals. General study results and limits: Larger richness was generally estimated for naive than memory subsets.

As regards this clone: The antigen is not known.

The germline V gene has CDR1 SGHTS and CDR2 YDEGEE. This CDR3 has 12 amino acids. The V end was cut by 2 bases, the J end by 6 bases, with 8 bases between. Donors included only healthy HIV-negative adults lacking recent acute infections or vaccinations. All donors were Caucasian adults living in Nashville, Tennessee. The authors divided CD4+ cells into CD45RA+ naive and CD45RA-negative memory subsets. Sequenced by immunoSEQ multiplex PCR; TCRdb stores in-frame clones only, minus some. This repertoire shows about 2.4 million clones, 80% to 95% found once; its top ten account for about 0.39%. J is TRBJ1-1 and V is TRBV5-8; D gene unclear. What was sequenced was naive CD4+ T cells from PBMCs. The subset here: CD45RA+ positively selected. This TCR derives from a man between 18 and 29 years old in good health. Some clones in this sample may be carry-over from other donors' samples. The chain's CDR3 is CASSLGGPEAFF. CDR3 nucleotides: TGTGCCAGCAGCTTAGGTGGACCTGAAGCTTTCTTT.